These T cell receptor beta chains were read from a single sample in a study of blood T cell repertoires in COVID-19. Data came from immunoSEQ multiplex PCR; TCRdb stores just in-frame clones and leaves some out. Of around 280,000 clones detected, roughly 89% appear once; the ten largest clones hold 1.7%. The specimen was PBMCs or T cells enriched from blood (not recorded which). These receptors were obtained from a woman between 18 and 29 years old with acute COVID-19. CDR3s include the opening cysteine and the closing phenylalanine or tryptophan. A D gene is named only where the DNA matches it firmly. Part of the rows lack a size; the others show once, few, many or a class for expanded clones.

clone size: NA
V gene: TRBV2
D gene: TRBD1
J gene: TRBJ2-3
CDR3 protein: CASSEFFPGLDWGTDSSTDTQYF
CDR3 DNA: TGTGCCAGCAGTGAATTTTTTCCGGGTCTGGATTGGGGGACAGACTCTAGCACAGATACGCAGTATTTT

clone size: NA
V gene: TRBV14
D gene: NA
J gene: TRBJ1-2
CDR3 protein: CASSRVGVADGYTF
CDR3 DNA: TGTGCCAGCAGCCGGGTCGGAGTGGCCGATGGCTACACCTTC

clone size: NA
V gene: TRBV10-1
D gene: TRBD1
J gene: TRBJ2-2
CDR3 protein: CASRDPGQGTGELFF
CDR3 DNA: TGCGCCAGCAGAGATCCGGGACAGGGGACCGGGGAGCTGTTTTTT

clone size: NA
V gene: TRBV2
D gene: TRBD1
J gene: TRBJ1-6
CDR3 protein: CACRTGEKSPLHF
CDR3 DNA: TGTGCCTGCCGGACAGGGGAGAAATCACCCCTCCACTTT

clone size: NA
V gene: TRBV30
D gene: NA
J gene: TRBJ1-1
CDR3 protein: CAWSVWRYYRMNTEAFF
CDR3 DNA: TGTGCCTGGAGTGTTTGGAGGTATTATAGAATGAACACTGAAGCTTTCTTT

clone size: NA
V gene: TRBV6-2/TRBV6-3
D gene: TRBD1
J gene: TRBJ1-5
CDR3 protein: CASSYGGTGYSNQPQHF
CDR3 DNA: TGTGCCAGCAGTTACGGGGGGACAGGGTATAGCAATCAGCCCCAGCATTTT

clone size: once
V gene: TRBV7-2
D gene: NA
J gene: TRBJ2-3
CDR3 protein: CASSLNPPPGGSSTDTQYF
CDR3 DNA: TGTGCCAGCAGCTTGAACCCGCCGCCTGGAGGGAGTAGCACAGATACGCAGTATTTT

clone size: NA
V gene: TRBV5-6
D gene: NA
J gene: TRBJ1-1
CDR3 protein: CASSPMGRRNTEAFF
CDR3 DNA: TGTGCCAGCAGCCCCATGGGCAGACGGAACACTGAAGCTTTCTTT

clone size: few
V gene: TRBV2
D gene: NA
J gene: TRBJ1-1
CDR3 protein: CASSGVKDSEAFF
CDR3 DNA: TGTGCCAGCAGTGGGGTTAAGGACTCTGAAGCTTTCTTT

clone size: NA
V gene: TRBV30
D gene: TRBD1
J gene: TRBJ1-2
CDR3 protein: CAWTGQENYGYTF
CDR3 DNA: TGTGCCTGGACGGGACAGGAGAACTATGGCTACACCTTC

clone size: NA
V gene: TRBV27
D gene: TRBD1
J gene: TRBJ2-3
CDR3 protein: CASSLKTGYTDTQYF
CDR3 DNA: TGTGCCAGCAGTTTGAAGACAGGGTATACAGATACGCAGTATTTT

clone size: NA
V gene: TRBV6-6
D gene: TRBD2
J gene: TRBJ2-1
CDR3 protein: CASSYSVSGTNEQFF
CDR3 DNA: TGTGCCAGCAGTTACTCGGTTAGCGGGACGAATGAGCAGTTCTTC

clone size: NA
V gene: TRBV6-5
D gene: NA
J gene: TRBJ2-7
CDR3 protein: CASRQGYEQYF
CDR3 DNA: TGTGCCAGCAGACAGGGCTACGAGCAGTACTTC

clone size: NA
V gene: TRBV13
D gene: NA
J gene: TRBJ2-1
CDR3 protein: CASSLDRDQFF
CDR3 DNA: TGTGCCAGCAGCTTAGACAGGGACCAGTTCTTC

clone size: NA
V gene: TRBV10-3
D gene: TRBD2
J gene: TRBJ2-1
CDR3 protein: CAISESPPPRTSGRARDNEQFF
CDR3 DNA: TGTGCCATCAGTGAGTCGCCCCCCCCGAGGACTAGCGGGAGGGCCCGGGACAATGAGCAGTTCTTC

clone size: NA
V gene: TRBV2
D gene: NA
J gene: TRBJ1-5
CDR3 protein: CASSGRQEVGQPQHF
CDR3 DNA: TGTGCCAGCAGCGGCAGGCAGGAGGTAGGTCAGCCCCAGCATTTT

clone size: NA
V gene: TRBV7-2
D gene: TRBD2
J gene: TRBJ2-7
CDR3 protein: CASRNGLAVLEQYF
CDR3 DNA: TGTGCCAGCAGGAACGGACTAGCAGTCCTCGAGCAGTACTTC

clone size: NA
V gene: TRBV13
D gene: TRBD2
J gene: TRBJ2-1
CDR3 protein: CASSLRLARATYNEQFF
CDR3 DNA: TGTGCCAGCAGCTTGAGACTAGCCCGGGCCACCTACAATGAGCAGTTCTTC

clone size: NA
V gene: TRBV4-1
D gene: NA
J gene: TRBJ2-7
CDR3 protein: CASSQDLQWTGYEQYF
CDR3 DNA: TGCGCCAGCAGCCAAGATCTCCAATGGACTGGCTACGAGCAGTACTTC

clone size: NA
V gene: TRBV19
D gene: NA
J gene: TRBJ1-1
CDR3 protein: CASSPDSSRMNTEAFF
CDR3 DNA: TGTGCCAGTAGTCCTGACAGTTCGAGAATGAACACTGAAGCTTTCTTT

clone size: NA
V gene: TRBV30
D gene: NA
J gene: TRBJ2-1
CDR3 protein: CAWSVRFARSSYNEQFF
CDR3 DNA: TGTGCCTGGAGTGTACGATTTGCGCGGAGCTCCTACAATGAGCAGTTCTTC

clone size: NA
V gene: TRBV9
D gene: TRBD2
J gene: TRBJ2-1
CDR3 protein: CASSVQGLAGGWGNEQFF
CDR3 DNA: TGTGCCAGCAGCGTCCAGGGACTAGCGGGAGGGTGGGGCAATGAGCAGTTCTTC

clone size: few
V gene: TRBV15
D gene: NA
J gene: TRBJ1-1
CDR3 protein: CATSREGDKAFF
CDR3 DNA: TGTGCCACCAGCAGAGAGGGGGACAAAGCTTTCTTT

clone size: NA
V gene: TRBV11-1
D gene: NA
J gene: TRBJ2-7
CDR3 protein: CASSGGQHISYEQYF
CDR3 DNA: TGTGCCAGCAGCGGTGGACAGCACATATCCTACGAGCAGTACTTC

clone size: NA
V gene: TRBV15
D gene: NA
J gene: TRBJ1-3
CDR3 protein: CATSRDPGISGNTIYF
CDR3 DNA: TGTGCCACCAGCAGAGACCCGGGGATCTCTGGAAACACCATATATTTT

clone size: NA
V gene: TRBV4-2
D gene: NA
J gene: TRBJ1-1
CDR3 protein: CASSQVPEGTEAFF
CDR3 DNA: TGTGCCAGCAGCCAAGTCCCGGAGGGCACTGAAGCTTTCTTT

clone size: NA
V gene: TRBV12-3/TRBV12-4
D gene: NA
J gene: TRBJ1-2
CDR3 protein: CASSLESIYGYTF
CDR3 DNA: TGTGCCAGCAGTTTAGAATCCATCTATGGCTACACCTTC

clone size: NA
V gene: TRBV28
D gene: TRBD2
J gene: TRBJ2-5
CDR3 protein: CASSLTSGRRDQETQYF
CDR3 DNA: TGTGCCAGCAGTTTAACTAGCGGGAGGAGGGACCAAGAGACCCAGTACTTC

clone size: NA
V gene: TRBV5-6
D gene: NA
J gene: TRBJ1-5
CDR3 protein: CASSLAGELGSPQHF
CDR3 DNA: TGTGCCAGCAGCTTGGCCGGGGAGCTAGGTTCGCCCCAGCATTTT

clone size: NA
V gene: TRBV10-3
D gene: TRBD1
J gene: TRBJ1-2
CDR3 protein: CAISPGQALPGYTF
CDR3 DNA: TGTGCCATCAGTCCGGGACAGGCACTTCCCGGCTACACCTTC

clone size: NA
V gene: TRBV29-1
D gene: NA
J gene: TRBJ2-1
CDR3 protein: CSVVWFDSNEQFF
CDR3 DNA: TGCAGCGTTGTTTGGTTCGACTCCAATGAGCAGTTCTTC

clone size: NA
V gene: TRBV19
D gene: NA
J gene: TRBJ2-7
CDR3 protein: CASSTGGRGAYEQYF
CDR3 DNA: TGTGCCAGTAGTACCGGAGGTCGGGGGGCTTACGAGCAGTACTTC

clone size: NA
V gene: TRBV7-8
D gene: TRBD2
J gene: TRBJ2-1
CDR3 protein: CASSLRGGGTTYNEQFF
CDR3 DNA: TGTGCCAGCAGCCTCCGGGGGGGCGGGACCACCTACAATGAGCAGTTCTTC

clone size: NA
V gene: TRBV19
D gene: NA
J gene: TRBJ2-2
CDR3 protein: CASSTNLAHGELFF
CDR3 DNA: TGTGCCAGTAGTACCAACCTAGCTCACGGGGAGCTGTTTTTT

clone size: few
V gene: TRBV16
D gene: NA
J gene: TRBJ2-7
CDR3 protein: CASSQFAREQYF
CDR3 DNA: TGTGCCAGCAGCCAATTCGCCCGAGAACAGTACTTC

clone size: NA
V gene: TRBV11-2
D gene: TRBD1
J gene: TRBJ1-2
CDR3 protein: CASSLEAGGGYGYTF
CDR3 DNA: TGTGCCAGCAGCTTAGAGGCAGGGGGCGGATATGGCTACACCTTC

clone size: NA
V gene: TRBV6-5
D gene: TRBD1
J gene: TRBJ1-6
CDR3 protein: CASRRGQEKNSPLHF
CDR3 DNA: TGTGCCAGCAGAAGAGGACAGGAGAAGAATTCACCCCTCCACTTT

clone size: NA
V gene: TRBV6-4
D gene: TRBD2
J gene: TRBJ2-1
CDR3 protein: CASSDSGRVPNEQFF
CDR3 DNA: TGTGCCAGCAGTGACAGCGGGAGGGTCCCCAATGAGCAGTTCTTC

clone size: NA
V gene: TRBV10-3
D gene: TRBD1
J gene: TRBJ2-1
CDR3 protein: CAISEAGDRGREQFF
CDR3 DNA: TGTGCCATCAGTGAAGCTGGGGACAGGGGAAGAGAGCAGTTCTTC

clone size: NA
V gene: TRBV6-5
D gene: NA
J gene: TRBJ2-3
CDR3 protein: CASSTQGLNTDTQYF
CDR3 DNA: TGTGCCAGCAGTACGCAAGGACTCAATACAGATACGCAGTATTTT

clone size: NA
V gene: TRBV20-1
D gene: NA
J gene: TRBJ2-2
CDR3 protein: CSASPYTGELFF
CDR3 DNA: TGCAGTGCTAGTCCCTATACCGGGGAGCTGTTTTTT

clone size: NA
V gene: TRBV30
D gene: NA
J gene: TRBJ2-7
CDR3 protein: CAWKNRGYSYEQYF
CDR3 DNA: TGTGCCTGGAAGAATCGCGGCTACTCCTACGAGCAGTACTTC

clone size: NA
V gene: TRBV29-1
D gene: TRBD1
J gene: TRBJ1-4
CDR3 protein: CSVLPGQGVEKLFF
CDR3 DNA: TGCAGCGTGTTACCGGGACAGGGGGTCGAAAAACTGTTTTTT

clone size: NA
V gene: TRBV15
D gene: TRBD2
J gene: TRBJ2-3
CDR3 protein: CATSRQLLAGGSDTQYF
CDR3 DNA: TGTGCCACCAGCAGGCAGCTACTAGCGGGAGGCTCTGATACGCAGTATTTT

clone size: NA
V gene: TRBV4-2
D gene: NA
J gene: TRBJ1-1
CDR3 protein: CASSQVAGMENAFF
CDR3 DNA: TGTGCCAGCAGCCAAGTGGCAGGGATGGAAAATGCTTTCTTT

clone size: once
V gene: TRBV5-1
D gene: TRBD2
J gene: TRBJ2-3
CDR3 protein: CASSALLGLGTDTQYF
CDR3 DNA: TGCGCCAGCAGCGCCCTGTTGGGACTAGGCACAGATACGCAGTATTTT

clone size: NA
V gene: TRBV4-2
D gene: TRBD2
J gene: TRBJ2-3
CDR3 protein: CASSPGLAGRTDTQYF
CDR3 DNA: TGTGCCAGCAGCCCGGGACTAGCGGGAAGGACAGATACGCAGTATTTT

clone size: NA
V gene: TRBV6-5
D gene: NA
J gene: TRBJ1-2
CDR3 protein: CASSSSGARGYTF
CDR3 DNA: TGTGCCAGCAGTTCCTCGGGGGCGCGGGGCTACACCTTC

clone size: NA
V gene: TRBV5-1
D gene: TRBD2
J gene: TRBJ2-1
CDR3 protein: CASSLETLAGMGNEQFF
CDR3 DNA: TGCGCCAGCAGCTTGGAAACACTAGCGGGAATGGGTAATGAGCAGTTCTTC

clone size: few
V gene: TRBV2
D gene: NA
J gene: TRBJ1-1
CDR3 protein: CASSDPDGRATEAFF
CDR3 DNA: TGTGCCAGCAGTGATCCCGATGGCAGGGCGACTGAAGCTTTCTTT

clone size: NA
V gene: TRBV3-1/TRBV3-2
D gene: NA
J gene: TRBJ1-6
CDR3 protein: CASSQEQGPRALHF
CDR3 DNA: TGTGCCAGCAGCCAAGAACAGGGACCTAGGGCCCTCCACTTT